The 29 T cell receptor beta chains given below trace back to one sample, sequenced in a study of T cells in Graves' hyperthyroidism and ophthalmopathy. RNA transcripts gave rise to amplified TCR beta CDR3 regions. A set of HTBI primers served as the primers for a first-round RT-PCR of the TCR CDR3. Using its own MiXCR run on the multiplex PCR reads, TCRdb lists one record per CDR3 protein. The sample yields roughly 700,000 distinct CDR3 sequences, 14% seen once. The sequenced sample consisted of blood. Source of these receptors: a woman aged 18-29 years with Graves' hyperthyroidism.

This clonotype was observed at least ten times. CDR3 in DNA: TGTGCCAGCAGCTTAAGAGGGGGGGACACAGATACGCAGTATTTT. It yields the protein CASSLRGGDTDTQYF. The rearrangement uses TRBV13 and TRBJ2-3, with D possibly TRBD2 on 7 matching bases. The CDR3 spans 15 residues. CDR1 and CDR2 (germline): PRHDT, FYEKMQ (reference sequence). V was pared by 2 bases and J by 2 bases, with 11 bases between.

This rearrangement joins TRBV6-2 or TRBV6-3 to TRBJ2-5, with 11 bases identical to TRBD2. The germline CDR1 and CDR2 sequences are MNHEY and SVGEGT. This CDR3 contains 15 residues. The V segment lost 2 bases and the J segment 3 bases; nucleotides outside the gene matches: 2. CDR3 loop: CASSYRLAGKETQYF. The CDR3 DNA follows: TGTGCCAGCAGTTACCGACTAGCGGGAAAAGAGACCCAGTACTTC.

The genes are TRBV6-1 and TRBJ2-7; tentatively, D is TRBD1 (7 bases). CDR1 is MNHNS and CDR2 is SASEGT in the germline V gene. This CDR3 has 14 residues. V was shortened by 6 bases and J by 5 bases, with 17 bases between the two germline ends. The CDR3 sequence is CASRRGTEKNEQYF. The CDR3 DNA is TGTGCCAGCAGACGCGGGACAGAAAAAAACGAGCAGTACTTC.

In this sample, this clonotype turned up many times. The CDR3 region is CASSSLQGTSNKAFF. The CDR3 nucleotides are TGTGCCAGCAGCTCCCTACAGGGTACGTCGAATAAAGCTTTCTTT. V usage is TRBV11-2 and J usage is TRBJ1-1; the D gene is possibly TRBD1 (6 bases). CDR3 length equals 15 residues. Trimming took 4 bases from V and 9 from J, leaving 21 bases between them. The V gene's germline CDR1 is SGHAT and CDR2 FQNNGV.

In its sample, this clonotype was seen a few times. The J gene is TRBJ2-7, the V gene TRBV6-2 or TRBV6-3, with TRBD2 as a possible D gene (5 bases). Trimming took off 8 bases at V and 0 bases at J, with 17 bases between the two ends. This CDR3 is 15 amino acids long. Germline values: CDR1 MNHEY, CDR2 SVGEGT. Written as DNA, the CDR3 is TGTGCCAGCGCCCGCCGAGGTGGGAGCTCCTACGAGCAGTACTTC. As protein: CASARRGGSSYEQYF.

This clonotype came up many times. The rearrangement links TRBV20-1 to TRBJ2-1, with 11 bases matching TRBD2. With V trimmed by 1 base and J by 3 bases, 2 bases remained unmatched. Germline V gene data show CDR1 as DFQATT and CDR2 as SNEGSKA (reference sequence). The CDR3 has 15 residues. Here the CDR3 reads CSARGGLADYNEQFF. CDR3 DNA: TGCAGTGCTAGAGGGGGACTAGCGGACTACAATGAGCAGTTCTTC.

The V and J genes are TRBV19 and TRBJ1-4, with TRBD1 matching over 9 bases. Germline V gene lookup returns CDR1 LNHDA and CDR2 SQIVND (reference sequence). This CDR3 region has 15 residues. Losses at the gene ends were 3 bases for V and 6 bases for J; bases not matched to a gene: 5. In nucleotides, the CDR3 is TGTGCCAGTAGTATGTTGGACAGGGGAGATGAAAAACTGTTTTTT. Its protein product is CASSMLDRGDEKLFF.

The rearrangement links TRBV4-1 to TRBJ2-5, with D possibly TRBD2 on 5 matching bases. Per the germline V gene, CDR1 is MGHRA and CDR2 is YSYEKL. CDR3 length equals 16 residues. The V gene lost 1 base and the J gene lost 4 bases, with 16 bases spanning the gap. The CDR3 DNA reads TGCGCCAGCAGCCAAGTGAGCGGAGGAACGGGAGAGACCCAGTACTTC. Translating it yields CASSQVSGGTGETQYF.

The CDR3 loop reads CASSPWGITNEKLFF. The CDR3 region has the DNA TGTGCCAGTAGTCCTTGGGGTATTACTAATGAAAAACTGTTTTTT. The chain recombines TRBV19 with TRBJ1-4, with no clear D. Looked up from germline, CDR1 is LNHDA and CDR2 is SQIVND (reference sequence). The CDR3 loop spans 15 amino acids. Trimming took 5 bases from V and 2 from J, leaving 12 bases between them.

This chain connects TRBV9 to TRBJ2-3; 8 bases map to TRBD2. In germline, CDR1 is SGDLS, CDR2 YYNGEE. Trimming at V came to 2 bases and at J to 4 bases, leaving 3 bases not matched to a gene. The CDR3 sequence is 14 residues long. The CDR3 protein is CASSVGREADTQYF. The CDR3 DNA sequence: TGTGCCAGCAGCGTGGGGCGGGAGGCAGATACGCAGTATTTT.

At least ten counts were recorded for this clonotype. The chain has TRBV6-5 and TRBJ1-4; TRBD1 agrees at 7 bases. Germline-derived CDR1 and CDR2 are MNHEY and SVGAGI. V trimming: 0 bases; J trimming: 7 bases; junction bases outside the gene matches: 5. CDR3 length: 15 amino acids. The DNA for the CDR3 is TGTGCCAGCAGTTACTCGACAGGGTCGGGTGAAAAACTGTTTTTT. Amino acid sequence: CASSYSTGSGEKLFF.

This clonotype came up a few times. The junction shows a germline mismatch at one end, possibly a read error. V and J are TRBV7-9 and TRBJ2-7; tentatively, D is TRBD1 (6 bases). Germline V lookup: CDR1 SEHNR, CDR2 FQNEAQ (reference sequence). This CDR3 is 14 amino acids long. The CDR3: CASNLAGQLYEQYF. The CDR3 coding sequence is TGTGCCAGCAACTTAGCAGGACAGCTTTACGAGCAGTACTTC.

In its sample, this clonotype was seen many times. The chain is built from TRBV7-9 and TRBJ2-1; 9 positions agree with TRBD1. V trimming: 5 bases; J trimming: 15 bases; junction bases outside the gene matches: 11. Looked up from germline, CDR1 is SEHNR and CDR2 is FQNEAQ (reference sequence). The CDR3 has 13 amino acids. The CDR3 reads CASSPGAGQGPFF. CDR3 in DNA: TGTGCCAGCAGCCCGGGTGCGGGACAGGGTCCGTTCTTC. Based on the CDR3 plus reference TRBV7-9 and TRBJ2-1, the full variable domain is DTGVSQNPRHKITKRGQNVTFRCDPISEHNRLYWYRQTLGQGPEFLTYFQNEAQLEKSRLLSDRFSAERPKGSFSTLEIQRTEQGDSAMYLCASSPGAGQGPFFGPGTRLTVL.

This chain uses TRBV7-9 with TRBJ1-4; D might be TRBD1 (6 bases). Trimming left V 4 bases short and J 8 bases short, with 14 bases between. In germline, CDR1 is SEHNR, CDR2 FQNEAQ (reference sequence). The CDR3 covers 14 residues. The DNA of the CDR3 is TGTGCCAGCAGCTCGTACGACAGGTCCGAAAAACTGTTTTTT. It specifies CASSSYDRSEKLFF.

The V gene is TRBV19, the J gene TRBJ2-1, with a tentative D call TRBD2 (6 bases). The V gene lost 7 bases and the J gene lost 1 base, with 14 bases spanning the gap. Germline V gene sequence: CDR1 LNHDA, CDR2 SQIVND (reference sequence). The CDR3 is made up of 15 amino acids. CDR3 nucleotide sequence: TGTGCCAGTAAGACCGGGAGTGAGTCCTACAATGAGCAGTTCTTC. This codes for CASKTGSESYNEQFF.

V and J are TRBV10-3 and TRBJ2-7; TRBD1 aligns across 7 bases. Germline loops: CDR1 ENHRY, CDR2 SYGVKD. The CDR3 is 16 residues long. The trim removed 7 bases at V and 2 bases at J, leaving 14 bases unmatched. CDR3 sequence reads: CAITSSTGTDPYEQYF. CDR3 DNA sequence: TGTGCCATCACCTCCTCCACCGGGACAGACCCCTACGAGCAGTACTTC.

This clonotype has a count of ten or more. The chain couples TRBV2 to TRBJ2-2; D is unresolved. Trimming cost V 3 bases and J 0 bases, with 5 bases left between them. There are 14 residues in the CDR3. Germline CDR1 and CDR2: SNHLY and FYNNEI. CDR3 loop: CASSDTANTGELFF. The CDR3, as DNA: TGTGCCAGCAGTGACACCGCGAACACCGGGGAGCTGTTTTTT.

The gene calls are TRBV11-2 and TRBJ2-1, with TRBD1 as a possible D gene (7 bases). V lost 7 bases, J lost 13 bases, and 29 bases lay in between. This CDR3 comprises 16 residues. The germline V gene has CDR1 SGHAT and CDR2 FQNNGV. This CDR3 is CASTPGGTASGKPQFF. The DNA for the CDR3 is TGTGCCAGCACCCCAGGGGGGACAGCTTCCGGGAAGCCCCAGTTCTTC.

This clonotype was seen many times. The DNA of the CDR3 is TGTGCCTGGAGTCCCCGCGCAAGCCAGCCCCAGCATTTT. As protein: CAWSPRASQPQHF. The V and J genes are TRBV30 and TRBJ1-5, with D unresolved. This CDR3 contains 13 residues. V was shortened by 2 bases and J by 7 bases, with 12 bases between the two germline ends. The germline V gene encodes CDR1 GTSNPN and CDR2 SVGIG (reference sequence).

This clonotype was detected many times. V is TRBV18 and J is TRBJ2-5; tentatively, D is TRBD2 (5 bases). Germline V gene data show CDR1 as KGHSH and CDR2 as LQKENI. The CDR3 loop spans 13 amino acids. Trimming pared 6 bases from V and 4 bases from J, leaving 12 bases between. Written as DNA, the CDR3 is TGTGCCAGCTCCGTCGGGGAAAGAGAGACCCAGTACTTC. This translates into CASSVGERETQYF.

This clonotype was seen at least ten times. The V call is TRBV7-2, the J call TRBJ2-1, with 9 nucleotides matching TRBD2. Germline-derived CDR1 and CDR2 are SGHTA and FQGNSA. Trimming cost V 6 bases and J 7 bases; bases outside gene matches: 4. The CDR3 has 13 residues. This chain's CDR3 is CASSLGLANEQFF. CDR3 DNA: TGTGCCAGCAGTTTGGGACTAGCAAATGAGCAGTTCTTC.

This clonotype showed up many times. V usage is TRBV6-2 or TRBV6-3 and J usage is TRBJ2-7, with a possible D match to TRBD1 (6 bases). Deletions cut 2 bases from V and 3 bases from J, with 8 bases between. This CDR3 is 13 amino acids long. CDR1 is MNHEY and CDR2 is SVGEGT in the germline V gene. CDR3 DNA sequence: TGTGCCAGCAGTTACGGGGGCTACTACGAGCAGTACTTC. This gives the protein CASSYGGYYEQYF.

This clonotype turned up a few times. This chain connects TRBV20-1 to TRBJ1-1; D remains unclear. The germline V gene has CDR1 DFQATT and CDR2 SNEGSKA (reference sequence). V lost 1 base to trimming and J lost 4 bases, with 13 bases between them. The CDR3 is made up of 14 amino acids. The CDR3 spells CSARVRRGSTEAFF. CDR3 DNA: TGCAGTGCTAGAGTAAGAAGAGGATCCACTGAAGCTTTCTTT.

This clonotype came up a few times. This clone may be a read error of a much larger clone one base away. The genes are TRBV12-3 or TRBV12-4 and TRBJ2-2, with a tentative D call TRBD2 (6 bases). There are 16 residues in the CDR3. The CDR3 bases are TGTGCCAGCAGTTTAGTCGCGTATCGCTCAACCCGGGAGCTGCTTTTT. It codes for CASSLVAYRSTRELLF.

The V and J genes are TRBV11-1 and TRBJ2-7; TRBD2 agrees at 8 bases. The CDR3 runs 15 residues. The V gene end was trimmed by 4 bases and the J gene end by 3 bases; junction bases not matched to a gene: 8. CDR1 and CDR2 from the germline V gene are SGHAT and FQDESV (reference sequence). The CDR3 sequence: CASSSPDSGGYEQYF. For the CDR3, the DNA is TGTGCCAGCAGCTCCCCTGACAGCGGGGGCTACGAGCAGTACTTC.

V and J are TRBV4-1 and TRBJ1-1; TRBD1 aligns across 9 bases. Germline CDR1 is MGHRA and CDR2 is YSYEKL. The CDR3 has 18 amino acids. Trimming removed 1 base from V and 1 base from J; junction bases left unmatched: 10. The CDR3 DNA sequence: TGCGCCAGCAGCCAAGTTCCAGGACAGGGGATTGGGAACACTGAAGCTTTCTTT. Protein product: CASSQVPGQGIGNTEAFF.

The J gene is TRBJ1-2, the V gene TRBV12-3 or TRBV12-4, with D possibly matching TRBD1 (5 bases). The CDR3 length is 14 residues. V dropped 6 bases and J dropped 6 bases, with 17 bases sitting between them. CDR3 in amino acids: CASSRSWVGDGYTF. Here the CDR3 DNA reads TGTGCCAGCAGCCGGTCGTGGGTAGGGGATGGCTACACCTTC.

This clonotype was seen at least ten times. The chain couples TRBV7-9 to TRBJ2-1; D is unclear. Germline V gene lookup returns CDR1 SEHNR and CDR2 FQNEAQ (reference sequence). Between the trimmed V and J ends, which lost 5 bases and 8 bases, there was a span of 16 bases. The CDR3 length is 14 residues. The CDR3 region has the DNA TGTGCCAGCAGCCACAAATCTAGTTCCCATGAGCAGTTCTTC. Amino acids: CASSHKSSSHEQFF.

This clonotype was counted a few times. The chain links TRBV29-1 to TRBJ1-1, with no clear D. Germline V lookup: CDR1 SQVTM, CDR2 ANQGSEA. V was shortened by 6 bases and J by 6 bases, with 5 bases between the two germline ends. CDR3 size: 9 residues. CDR3 coding DNA: TGCAGCGTCGCCGCTGAAGCTTTCTTT. Protein sequence: CSVAAEAFF.